Shown below are 14 T cell receptor beta chains from a single sample sequenced in a study of T cells in localized non-small cell lung cancer. TCRdb's table, derived via immunoSEQ multiplex PCR, lists solely in-frame clones and lacks some. In the table there are under 2,000 clones, around 40% of which are singletons. This material consisted of lung tumor tissue, taken before any cancer treatment. These receptors all stem from a woman aged 35 to 70 with stage I lung adenocarcinoma.

V is TRBV18 and J is TRBJ2-2; a weak D match, TRBD1 (6 bases). V lost 3 bases, J lost 0 bases, and 11 bases lay in between. Germline values: CDR1 KGHSH, CDR2 LQKENI. The length of the CDR3 is 16 residues. This chain's CDR3 is CASSPTGNPNTGELFF. The CDR3 DNA is TGTGCCAGCTCACCTACAGGGAACCCGAACACCGGGGAGCTGTTTTTT.

This chain uses TRBV30 with TRBJ1-3; D perhaps matches TRBD1 (6 bases). CDR1 GTSNPN and CDR2 SVGIG come from the germline V gene (reference sequence). The CDR3 is 13 amino acids. Trimming took 5 bases from V and 3 from J, leaving 11 bases between them. The chain's CDR3 is CAWAGTNGNTIYF. CDR3 DNA: TGTGCCTGGGCCGGGACAAATGGAAACACCATATATTTT.

The chain carries TRBV6-8 and TRBJ1-5; D gene ambiguous. The ends were cut back, 4 bases at V and 0 bases at J, with 7 bases in the middle. The CDR3 is 14 amino acids. Germline assignment: CDR1 MNHGY and CDR2 SAAAGT. The CDR3 spells CASSSQNSNQPQHF. The DNA for the CDR3 is TGTGCCAGCAGTTCACAAAATAGCAATCAGCCCCAGCATTTT.

This clone has just a few counts. This chain joins TRBV6-8 and TRBJ1-1; 7 bases line up with TRBD1. The CDR3 runs to 15 residues. Germline V gene lookup returns CDR1 MNHGY and CDR2 SAAAGT. Trimming cost V 6 bases and J 0 bases; bases outside gene matches: 7. As DNA, the CDR3 is TGTGCCAGCAGACGGGACAGTTCGATGAACACTGAAGCTTTCTTT. Protein product: CASRRDSSMNTEAFF.

Only a few counts were recorded for this clone. This chain uses TRBV6-8 with TRBJ2-3; 7 nucleotides match TRBD2. V lost 5 bases to trimming and J lost 5 bases; unmatched junction nucleotides: 16. Germline CDR1 is MNHGY and CDR2 is SAAAGT. The CDR3 runs 17 residues. CDR3: CASSTSSGAPGGDTQYF. Written as DNA, the CDR3 is TGTGCCAGCAGTACTTCTTCGGGAGCACCGGGGGGAGATACGCAGTATTTT.

The gene calls are TRBV15 and TRBJ1-3; D not resolved. Germline V gene sequence: CDR1 LNHNV, CDR2 YYDKDF (reference sequence). This CDR3 is built from 14 residues. V shed 4 bases and J shed 8 bases, with 15 bases lying between them. This CDR3 is CATSTRLTGDTIYF. The DNA of the CDR3 is TGTGCCACCAGCACGAGGTTGACGGGAGACACCATATATTTT.

This clone ranks as medium-sized. A base was left unread or ambiguous, and X is written for its residue. The chain recombines TRBV11-3 with TRBJ1-2; 10 bases line up with TRBD1. CDR3 size: 18 residues. CDR1 is SGHNT, CDR2 YENEEA, per germline. The trim removed 5 bases at V and 7 bases at J, leaving 19 bases unmatched. The CDR3 here is CASSAQRDRGXEYGGYTF. The CDR3 DNA follows: TGTGCCAGCAGCGCCCAGAGGGACAGGGGAGYAGAGTACGGTGGCTACACCTTC.

This clone was seen more than once but under ten times. The chain has TRBV23-1 and TRBJ1-1, with D perhaps matching TRBD1 (5 bases). TRBV23-1 is marked as an open reading frame, function uncertain. With 6 bases removed from V and 10 bases from J, the gap between germline ends came to 24 bases. CDR3 length equals 15 residues. The CDR3 reads CASSQDSGDVKRAFF. CDR3 DNA: TGCGCCAGCAGCCAAGATTCCGGGGACGTCAAAAGAGCTTTCTTT.

Only a few counts were recorded for this clone. This chain uses TRBV9 with TRBJ1-1, with a possible D match to TRBD1 (5 bases). The germline V and J ends were trimmed by 4 bases and 7 bases, with 14 bases remaining between them. The CDR3 is made up of 13 amino acids. CDR1 is SGDLS and CDR2 is YYNGEE in the germline V gene. This CDR3 is CASSPREGHEAFF. The CDR3 coding sequence is TGTGCCAGCAGCCCCCGAGAGGGGCATGAAGCTTTCTTT.

The V and J genes are TRBV19 and TRBJ1-1; 8 bases map to TRBD1. The CDR3 is 15 residues long. V was clipped by 6 bases and J by 5 bases; unmatched bases: 11. The V gene's germline CDR1 is LNHDA and CDR2 SQIVND (reference sequence). This chain's CDR3 is CASSDLLTGDTEAFF. CDR3 in DNA: TGTGCCAGTAGCGACCTCCTGACAGGGGATACTGAAGCTTTCTTT.

This clone was counted a few times. This sequence joins TRBV9 and TRBJ1-2; D is ambiguous. The ends were cut back, 0 bases at V and 7 bases at J, with 7 bases in the middle. This CDR3 is built from 12 residues. Per the germline V gene, CDR1 is SGDLS and CDR2 is YYNGEE. CDR3 protein: CASSVGLTGYTF. The DNA for the CDR3 is TGTGCCAGCAGCGTAGGACTTACTGGCTACACCTTC. The variable domain in full, with the rest retrieved from reference TRBV9 and TRBJ1-2, is DSGVTQTPKHLITATGQRVTLRCSPRSGDLSVYWYQQSLDQGLQFLIQYYNGEERAKGNILERFSAQQFPDLHSELNLSSLELGDSALYFCASSVGLTGYTFGSGTRLTVV.

This clone was counted a single time. This chain joins TRBV14 and TRBJ1-3; possible D gene TRBD1, 6 bases. This CDR3 has 13 amino acids. Germline V CDR1 and CDR2: SGHDN, FVKESK. Deletions cut 7 bases from V and 4 bases from J, with 11 bases between. CDR3 DNA sequence: TGTGCCAGCAACTGGGGGCTGGGAAACACCATATATTTT. This translates into CASNWGLGNTIYF.

The chain recombines TRBV18 with TRBJ1-1, with D tentatively TRBD1 (5 bases). The CDR3 extends over 16 amino acids. CDR1 is KGHSH and CDR2 is LQKENI in the germline V gene. With 3 bases removed from V and 1 base from J, the gap between germline ends came to 15 bases. The chain's CDR3 is CASSPREQQGNTEAFF. The DNA of the CDR3 is TGTGCCAGCTCACCCCGGGAACAGCAGGGGAACACTGAAGCTTTCTTT.

The chain links TRBV11-3 to TRBJ1-5, with a weak D call TRBD1 (6 bases). With 5 bases removed from V and 3 bases from J, the gap between germline ends came to 14 bases. Per germline, CDR1 SGHNT and CDR2 YENEEA. This CDR3 has 15 residues. CDR3 DNA sequence: TGTGCCAGCAGCCAGGGGACCGGCTTCAATCAGCCCCAGCATTTT. The encoded protein is CASSQGTGFNQPQHF.